The source of this TCR beta chain is a study of CD8 T cells in Susac syndrome. Germline V gene data show CDR1 as GTSNPN and CDR2 as SVGIG (reference sequence). The CDR3 covers 14 residues. The V and J ends lost 2 bases and 2 bases respectively, with 13 bases between them. Blood CD8+ and CD4+ T cells underwent high-throughput TCR beta sequencing. The multiple sclerosis control cohort comprised treatment-naive individuals presenting with stable or active relapsing-remitting disease. The CD8+ and CD4+ T cells were isolated magnetically using a negative isolation approach, whereas the TEMRA cells were enriched by FACS. RNA in amounts of about 0.45 to 1 ug was reverse transcribed with random hexamers. The TCR beta CDR3 was amplified by immunoSEQ multiplex PCR across 54 Vbeta, 13 Jbeta. One entry per CDR3 protein results from TCRdb running MiXCR on the immunoSEQ multiplex PCR reads. The table lists 250,000 to 300,000 distinct CDR3 sequences, 75% to 90% of them singletons.

The chain employs TRBV30 and TRBJ2-7; weak D call: TRBD2 (7 bases). The sequencing sample was made of CD8+ T cells from PBMCs. This clonotype was sampled from a human donor with multiple sclerosis. In nucleotides, the CDR3 is TGTGCCTGGAGTACAGGCGGGGGCCCCTACGAGCAGTACTTC. As protein: CAWSTGGGPYEQYF.